This TCR beta chain was documented in a study of OX40 agonist ivuxolimab in advanced cancers. Germline V gives CDR1 SGHVS, CDR2 FQNEAQ. The CDR3 has 15 residues. Note on this clone: This could be a read error, since a much larger clone is one nucleotide away.

TCRdb's copy holds only in-frame clones and misses some; the assay was immunoSEQ multiplex PCR. Of tens of thousands of clones listed, 80% to 90% were seen once; the top ten hold around 15%. This clonotype originated in an adult with an advanced solid tumor such as melanoma, head and neck, liver or kidney cancer. The chain carries TRBV7-8 and TRBJ1-1, with D perhaps TRBD1 (5 bases). Sequencing used CD4+ or CD8+ T cells sorted from blood, obtained in a trial of the OX40 agonist ivuxolimab. CDR3 residues: CASSQEWQGYTEAFF. DNA of the CDR3: TGCGCCAGCAGCCAAGAGTGGCAGGGCTACACTGAAGCTTTCTTT.